The 4 T cell receptor beta chains given below trace back to one sample, sequenced in a study of T-cell reconstitution after alpha-beta-depleted transplantation in children. The TCRbeta library incorporated unique molecular identifiers. One entry per CDR3 protein, called by TCRdb with MiXCR from the PCR reads. This sample carries some 840,000 distinct CDR3 sequences, around 17% of them seen once, and the ten largest clones take around 5.3%. The sequencing used PBMCs, mostly from graft donor cells, collected 360 days after TCRalphabeta/CD19-depleted stem cell transplant. The receptors originated from a male patient under 18 who had a stem cell transplant for acute lymphoblastic leukemia, so the T cells may come from the graft donor.

The V and J genes are TRBV7-3 and TRBJ2-5; a possible D gene is TRBD1 (6 bases). The V and J ends lost 5 bases and 5 bases respectively, with 18 bases between them. Looked up from germline, CDR1 is SGHTA and CDR2 is FQGTGA. The CDR3 extends over 15 amino acids. CDR3 sequence: CASSQGITGLETQYF. CDR3 coding DNA: TGTGCCAGCAGCCAAGGAATAACAGGGCTGGAGACCCAGTACTTC.

This clonotype was picked up a small number of times. The CDR3 region has the DNA TGCGCCAGCAGCCATTTACGAGGGCCCCGGTTCTTC. It encodes CASSHLRGPRFF. The chain is built from TRBV4-1 and TRBJ2-1; D perhaps matches TRBD2 (5 bases). From germline, CDR1 is MGHRA and CDR2 YSYEKL. This CDR3 spans 12 amino acids. V lost 3 bases and J 15 bases, leaving 15 bases between the germline ends.

Only a few counts were recorded for this clonotype. V gene TRBV7-3 combines with J gene TRBJ2-3; D not resolved. CDR1 and CDR2 (germline): SGHTA, FQGTGA. This CDR3 contains 13 residues. CDR3 protein: CAISSGRADTQYF. CDR3 nucleotides: TGTGCTATCAGCTCCGGACGGGCAGATACGCAGTATTTT.

This clonotype has a handful of counts. The chain is built from TRBV20-1 and TRBJ2-1; a possible D gene is TRBD1 (5 bases). Germline CDR1 DFQATT, CDR2 SNEGSKA (reference sequence). This CDR3 contains 16 residues. V was cut by 1 base and J by 3 bases, with 16 bases left in between. The CDR3 DNA reads as TGCAGTGCTAGAGGACAGCCTTCAATCCGCTACAATGAGCAGTTCTTC. It translates to CSARGQPSIRYNEQFF.